Presented here are 29 T cell receptor beta chains from one specimen sequenced in a study of cytomegalovirus exposure and HLA in healthy donors. With 60 Vbeta and 13 Jbeta primers, the PCR was carried out. Data came from immunoSEQ multiplex PCR; TCRdb stores just in-frame clones and leaves some out. This table holds approximately 90,000 clones, about 80% found once. The sequenced sample consisted of PBMCs. The origin of the receptors is a male donor in good health and CMV-seronegative.

V is TRBV30 and J is TRBJ1-4, with 8 positions matching TRBD1. J lost 8 bases, V lost 1 base, and 6 bases had no gene match. This CDR3 comprises 14 residues. Germline V lookup: CDR1 GTSNPN, CDR2 SVGIG (reference sequence). This CDR3 is CAWSDPGGLEKLFF. The CDR3 DNA reads as TGTGCCTGGAGTGACCCAGGGGGCCTAGAAAAACTGTTTTTT.

The chain employs TRBV10-1 and TRBJ2-1; TRBD2 matches 9 bases. The CDR3 covers 15 residues. V lost 3 bases and J lost 6; bases outside the gene matches: 6. The germline V gene encodes CDR1 WNHNN and CDR2 SYGVQD (reference sequence). The CDR3: CASSDWASGTNEQFF. CDR3 DNA: TGCGCCAGCAGTGATTGGGCTAGCGGGACCAATGAGCAGTTCTTC.

The chain combines TRBV20-1 with TRBJ2-3, with a weak D call TRBD1 (5 bases). Trimming removed 5 bases at V and 6 bases at J, with 9 bases between. CDR1 is DFQATT and CDR2 is SNEGSKA in the germline V gene (reference sequence). The CDR3 loop spans 11 amino acids. The CDR3 region is CSALGRDTQYF. DNA for the CDR3: TGCAGTGCTTTGGGGCGGGATACGCAGTATTTT.

The rearrangement joins TRBV7-9 to TRBJ1-4, with a possible D match to TRBD1 (6 bases). CDR1 SEHNR and CDR2 FQNEAQ come from the germline V gene (reference sequence). This CDR3 is 15 amino acids long. Deletions cut 7 bases from V and 4 bases from J, with 16 bases between. The CDR3: CASNVISRGNEKLFF. DNA for the CDR3: TGTGCCAGCAACGTTATTTCCAGGGGTAATGAAAAACTGTTTTTT.

This chain uses TRBV7-9 with TRBJ2-7; TRBD2 matches 9 bases. The J segment lost 3 bases and the V segment lost 5 bases, leaving 17 bases of the junction unmatched. The CDR3 consists of 18 residues. Germline assignment: CDR1 SEHNR and CDR2 FQNEAQ (reference sequence). The CDR3 loop is CASSPEGPREGRIYEQYF. The DNA of the CDR3 is TGTGCCAGCAGCCCCGAGGGCCCGCGGGAGGGCCGAATCTACGAGCAGTACTTC.

This chain uses TRBV6-5 with TRBJ2-1; D not resolved. Trimming took off 0 bases at V and 9 bases at J, with 18 bases between the two ends. Germline CDR1 MNHEY, CDR2 SVGAGI. The CDR3 consists of 16 residues. CDR3 DNA sequence: TGTGCCAGCAGTTACTCGAGAACCCTCCGACATAGTGAGCAGTTCTTC. This codes for CASSYSRTLRHSEQFF.

The chain joins TRBV7-3 to TRBJ2-5, with D possibly being TRBD1 (5 bases). In germline, CDR1 is SGHTA, CDR2 FQGTGA. Trimming cost V 5 bases and J 5 bases, with 12 bases left between them. The CDR3 length is 13 residues. The DNA of the CDR3 is TGTGCCAGCAGCCAAACCCCAGGGGAGACCCAGTACTTC. Encoded protein: CASSQTPGETQYF.

The chain is built from TRBV5-8 and TRBJ1-3; no firm D call. The CDR3 covers 13 residues. Germline values: CDR1 SGHTS, CDR2 YDEGEE. The ends were cut back, 0 bases at V and 4 bases at J, with 5 bases in the middle. CDR3 amino acids: CASSLAPGNTIYF. DNA of the CDR3: TGTGCCAGCAGCTTGGCTCCGGGAAACACCATATATTTT.

The chain is built from TRBV9 and TRBJ2-7; D might be TRBD2 (6 bases). Deletions cut 3 bases from V and 4 bases from J, with 14 bases between. The V gene's germline CDR1 is SGDLS and CDR2 YYNGEE. CDR3 size: 14 residues. The CDR3 region is CASSATREEYEQYF. CDR3 DNA sequence: TGTGCCAGCAGCGCTACGCGGGAAGAATACGAGCAGTACTTC.

The CDR3 DNA reads TGTGCCAGCAGCCAGTTAACAGGGCAAGAGACCCAGTACTTC. Translation: CASSQLTGQETQYF. V gene TRBV16 combines with J gene TRBJ2-5; tentatively, D is TRBD1 (6 bases). CDR1 is KGHSY, CDR2 FQNENV, per germline. This CDR3 has 14 amino acids. Trimming removed 3 bases at V and 2 bases at J, with 10 bases between.

The rearrangement uses TRBV28 and TRBJ1-3; D is uncertain. Germline assignment: CDR1 MDHEN and CDR2 SYDVKM. The V gene lost 4 bases and the J gene lost 0 bases, with 16 bases spanning the gap. The CDR3 consists of 17 residues. The CDR3 reads CASSSPQFHFSGNTIYF. In nucleotides, the CDR3 is TGTGCCAGCAGTTCCCCACAGTTTCATTTCTCTGGAAACACCATATATTTT.

The gene calls are TRBV6-1 and TRBJ2-7; maybe TRBD2 (5 bases). CDR3 length: 13 residues. The ends were cut back, 3 bases at V and 7 bases at J, with 13 bases in the middle. Germline loops: CDR1 MNHNS, CDR2 SASEGT. The CDR3 DNA reads as TGTGCCAGCAGTGACGGGGAATCGGGTGAGCAGTACTTC. It is translated as CASSDGESGEQYF.

The rearrangement links TRBV6-1 to TRBJ2-5; TRBD2 matches 7 bases. J lost 3 bases, V lost 4 bases, and 2 bases had no gene match. This CDR3 has 13 residues. Germline V CDR1 and CDR2: MNHNS, SASEGT. The CDR3 DNA is TGTGCCAGCAGTGTTCTAGCGGAAGAGACCCAGTACTTC. This gives the protein CASSVLAEETQYF.

V gene TRBV14 combines with J gene TRBJ1-1, with D tentatively TRBD1 (6 bases). Germline V lookup: CDR1 SGHDN, CDR2 FVKESK. The CDR3 is 14 amino acids. V was cut by 0 bases and J by 5 bases, with 10 bases left in between. CDR3 residues: CASSQEIRGTEAFF. The CDR3 bases are TGTGCCAGCAGCCAAGAAATCAGGGGTACTGAAGCTTTCTTT.

The chain links TRBV5-1 to TRBJ2-2, with 8 bases identical to TRBD1. CDR1 SGHRS and CDR2 YFSETQ come from the germline V gene. This CDR3 spans 13 amino acids. J gave up 4 bases and V 8 bases, and 4 bases lay outside the gene matches. The CDR3 loop is CASTGGSTGELFF. The CDR3 DNA is TGCGCCAGTACAGGGGGTAGCACCGGGGAGCTGTTTTTT.

The chain links TRBV9 to TRBJ2-1, with D possibly being TRBD2 (5 bases). Germline V gene sequence: CDR1 SGDLS, CDR2 YYNGEE. The CDR3 has 12 residues. V was shortened by 5 bases and J by 10 bases, with 13 bases between the two germline ends. The CDR3 reads CASSVDSGEQFF. CDR3 bases: TGTGCCAGCAGTGTCGACTCGGGGGAGCAGTTCTTC.

This clone was seen a single time. J is TRBJ1-5 and V is TRBV7-2; D call uncertain. The germline V and J ends were trimmed by 4 bases and 2 bases, with 12 bases remaining between them. The CDR3 runs 15 residues. Germline CDR1 and CDR2: SGHTA and FQGNSA. DNA for the CDR3: TGTGCCAGCAGCTGGAAGCCCCAGGGCAATCAGCCCCAGCATTTT. It specifies CASSWKPQGNQPQHF.

This clone was counted only a few times. The chain recombines TRBV15 with TRBJ2-4, with a tentative D call TRBD1 (6 bases). Germline CDR1 LNHNV, CDR2 YYDKDF (reference sequence). The CDR3 is 15 residues long. V lost 0 bases and J lost 3, with 9 bases in between. Here the CDR3 reads CATSREGAVKNIQYF. The DNA for the CDR3 is TGTGCCACCAGCAGAGAGGGGGCCGTCAAAAACATTCAGTACTTC.

V is TRBV5-1 and J is TRBJ2-1; D remains unclear. The CDR3 runs 14 residues. Between the trimmed V and J ends, which lost 0 bases and 0 bases, there was a span of 4 bases. Per the germline V gene, CDR1 is SGHRS and CDR2 is YFSETQ. DNA for the CDR3: TGCGCCAGCAGCTTGGGCAGCTCCTACAATGAGCAGTTCTTC. Translated: CASSLGSSYNEQFF.

A few counts support this clone. This chain uses TRBV11-2 with TRBJ2-7; 8 nucleotides line up with TRBD1. The trim removed 3 bases at V and 3 bases at J, leaving 16 bases unmatched. The CDR3 totals 18 residues. Germline-derived CDR1 and CDR2 are SGHAT and FQNNGV. In DNA form, the CDR3 reads TGTGCCAGCAGCTTCTTCGCCAAGGGAGCCGGGACAGGCTACGAGCAGTACTTC. This gives the protein CASSFFAKGAGTGYEQYF.

This clone has a handful of counts. The rearrangement uses TRBV7-2 and TRBJ2-7; 10 bases match TRBD2. CDR1 is SGHTA and CDR2 is FQGNSA in the germline V gene. Trimming at V came to 1 base and at J to 0 bases, leaving 6 bases not matched to a gene. The CDR3 spans 17 residues. CDR3 nucleotide sequence: TGTGCCAGCAGCTTAGGGACTAGCGGACTAAGCTCCTACGAGCAGTACTTC. It specifies CASSLGTSGLSSYEQYF. Together with reference TRBV7-2 and TRBJ2-7, the CDR3 gives the full variable domain: GAGVSQSPSNKVTEKGKDVELRCDPISGHTALYWYRQSLGQGLEFLIYFQGNSAPDKSGLPSDRFSAERTGGSVSTLTIQRTQQEDSAVYLCASSLGTSGLSSYEQYFGPGTRLTVT.

A note on this clone: The same CDR3 also results from other DNA sequences found in this sample. This chain uses TRBV27 with TRBJ2-2; D is perhaps TRBD2 (6 bases). The CDR3 consists of 14 residues. V gave up 5 bases and J gave up 6 bases, with 13 bases separating them. In germline, CDR1 is MNHEY, CDR2 SMNVEV (reference sequence). The CDR3 DNA sequence: TGTGCCAGCAGTCCCAGACTAGTATCCGGGGAGCTGTTTTTT. As protein: CASSPRLVSGELFF.

This chain connects TRBV28 to TRBJ1-1, with a possible D match to TRBD1 (5 bases). V was clipped by 10 bases and J by 0 bases, with 12 bases between them. Germline CDR1 reads MDHEN; CDR2 reads SYDVKM. The CDR3 is made up of 13 amino acids. CDR3 coding DNA: TGTGCCACTCTCTCGACAGTGAACACTGAAGCTTTCTTT. As protein: CATLSTVNTEAFF.

V gene TRBV30 combines with J gene TRBJ2-6; TRBD1 matches 8 bases. From germline, CDR1 is GTSNPN and CDR2 SVGIG (reference sequence). V trimming: 8 bases; J trimming: 3 bases; junction bases outside the gene matches: 9. The length of the CDR3 is 15 residues. CDR3 nucleotides: TGTGCCGTGGACAGGGTGAAGATTGGGGCCAACGTCCTGACTTTC. This encodes CAVDRVKIGANVLTF.

The chain has TRBV13 and TRBJ2-5; a weak D match, TRBD2 (5 bases). The J call may be mistaken, given a closer DNA end match to TRBJ2-7. The CDR3 loop spans 14 amino acids. From germline, CDR1 is PRHDT and CDR2 FYEKMQ (reference sequence). For the CDR3, the DNA is TGTGCCAGCAGCCCGGGAATGACCCCCTACGAGCAGTACTTC. Protein sequence: CASSPGMTPYEQYF.

The chain recombines TRBV4-3 with TRBJ2-7, with D maybe TRBD1 (6 bases). The CDR3 extends over 12 amino acids. Per the germline V gene, CDR1 is LGHNA and CDR2 is YSLEER. Trimming took 3 bases from V and 8 from J, leaving 11 bases between them. The CDR3 DNA reads TGCGCCAGCAGCCAGAGCGGACAGCAGCAGTACTTC. Protein product: CASSQSGQQQYF.

This chain joins TRBV5-5 and TRBJ1-5; no firm D call. Trimming pared 4 bases from V and 4 bases from J, leaving 15 bases between. Per germline, CDR1 SGHKS and CDR2 YYEKEE (reference sequence). The CDR3 extends over 15 amino acids. The CDR3 region has the DNA TGTGCCAGCAGCCCCCGGTACCAGGCGAATCAGCCCCAGCATTTT. Amino acids: CASSPRYQANQPQHF.

The J gene is TRBJ1-3, the V gene TRBV27; D gene unclear. Trimming shortened V by 4 bases and J by 4 bases, and 11 bases separated the two germline ends. The CDR3 extends over 14 amino acids. Germline loops: CDR1 MNHEY, CDR2 SMNVEV (reference sequence). The CDR3 sequence: CASSSAVRGNTIYF. CDR3 coding DNA: TGTGCCAGCAGTTCAGCGGTCCGAGGAAACACCATATATTTT.

The chain joins TRBV29-1 to TRBJ2-7; D not resolved. CDR3 size: 13 residues. The germline V gene encodes CDR1 SQVTM and CDR2 ANQGSEA. V was trimmed by 2 bases and J by 0 bases, leaving 8 bases between them. The CDR3, as DNA: TGCAGCGTTGAAACAAGTGCCTCCTACGAGCAGTACTTC. It translates to CSVETSASYEQYF.